This T cell receptor beta chain was recorded in a study of cytomegalovirus exposure and HLA in healthy donors. The CDR3 sequence is 15 residues long. Trimming took off 5 bases at V and 6 bases at J, with 20 bases between the two ends. CDR1 and CDR2 (germline): MNHEY, SVGAGI. It was with 60 Vbeta and 13 Jbeta primers that the PCR ran. Using immunoSEQ multiplex PCR, the repertoire was profiled, and TCRdb retains in-frame clones only, with some absent. The sample carries some 80,000 clones, 60% to 85% recorded once. Sequencing was performed on PBMCs. The source is a man aged 18 to 30 in good health and CMV-seropositive. The chain combines TRBV6-5 with TRBJ2-7, with a tentative D call TRBD2 (6 bases). CDR3: CASSPLRAPGGEQYF. The CDR3 nucleotides are TGTGCCAGCAGTCCTTTGAGGGCCCCCGGGGGCGAGCAGTACTTC.